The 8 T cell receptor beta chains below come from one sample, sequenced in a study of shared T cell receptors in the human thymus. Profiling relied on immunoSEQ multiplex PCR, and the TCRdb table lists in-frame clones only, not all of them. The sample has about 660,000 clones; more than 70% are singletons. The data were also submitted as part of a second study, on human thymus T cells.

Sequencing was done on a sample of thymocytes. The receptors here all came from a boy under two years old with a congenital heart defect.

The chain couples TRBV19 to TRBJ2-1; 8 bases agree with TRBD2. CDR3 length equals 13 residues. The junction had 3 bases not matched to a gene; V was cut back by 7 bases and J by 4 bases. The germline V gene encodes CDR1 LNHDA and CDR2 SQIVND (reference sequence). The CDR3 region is CASTTSGYNEQFF. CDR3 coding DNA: TGTGCCAGTACTACTAGCGGTTACAATGAGCAGTTCTTC.

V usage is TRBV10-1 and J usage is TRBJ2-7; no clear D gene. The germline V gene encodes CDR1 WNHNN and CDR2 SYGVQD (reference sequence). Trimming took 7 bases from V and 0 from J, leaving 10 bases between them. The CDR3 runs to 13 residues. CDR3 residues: CASMADLSYEQYF. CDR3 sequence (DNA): TGCGCCAGCATGGCAGATCTCTCCTACGAGCAGTACTTC.

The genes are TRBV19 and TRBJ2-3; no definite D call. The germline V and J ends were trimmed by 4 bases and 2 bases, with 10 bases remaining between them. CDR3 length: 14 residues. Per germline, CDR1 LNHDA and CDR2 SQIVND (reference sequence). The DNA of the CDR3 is TGTGCCAGTAGTAGCGACTTAGTCACAGATACGCAGTATTTT. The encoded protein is CASSSDLVTDTQYF.

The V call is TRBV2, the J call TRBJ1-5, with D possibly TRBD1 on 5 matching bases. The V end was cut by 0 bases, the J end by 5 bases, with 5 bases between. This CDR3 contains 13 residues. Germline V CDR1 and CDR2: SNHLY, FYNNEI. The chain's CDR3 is CASSEARDQPQHF. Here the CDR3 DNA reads TGTGCCAGCAGTGAAGCCAGGGATCAGCCCCAGCATTTT.

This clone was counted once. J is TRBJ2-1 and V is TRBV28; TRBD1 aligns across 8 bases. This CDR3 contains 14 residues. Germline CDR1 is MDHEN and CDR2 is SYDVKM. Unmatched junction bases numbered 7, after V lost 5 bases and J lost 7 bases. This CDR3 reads CASSRRQGSNEQFF. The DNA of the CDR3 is TGTGCCAGCAGTCGCCGACAGGGGTCAAATGAGCAGTTCTTC.

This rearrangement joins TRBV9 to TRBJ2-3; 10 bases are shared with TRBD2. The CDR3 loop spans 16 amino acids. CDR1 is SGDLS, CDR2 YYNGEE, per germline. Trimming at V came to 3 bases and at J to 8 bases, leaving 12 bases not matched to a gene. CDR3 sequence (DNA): TGTGCCAGCAGCGGGTCTAGCGGGAGCCCTTCGGGTACGCAGTATTTT. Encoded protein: CASSGSSGSPSGTQYF.

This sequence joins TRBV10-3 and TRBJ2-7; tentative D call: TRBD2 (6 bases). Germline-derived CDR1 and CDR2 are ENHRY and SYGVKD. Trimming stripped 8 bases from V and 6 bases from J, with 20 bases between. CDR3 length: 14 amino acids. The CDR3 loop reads CAIGGASLRSEQYF. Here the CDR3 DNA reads TGTGCCATCGGAGGGGCTAGTTTGAGGTCCGAGCAGTACTTC.

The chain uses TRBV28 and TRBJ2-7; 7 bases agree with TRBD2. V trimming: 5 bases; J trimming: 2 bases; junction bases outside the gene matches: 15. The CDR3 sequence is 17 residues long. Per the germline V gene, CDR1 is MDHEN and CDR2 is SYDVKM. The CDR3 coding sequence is TGTGCCAGCAGTCTCCTCCCCTGGGCGGGAGAAACCTACGAGCAGTACTTC. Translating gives CASSLLPWAGETYEQYF.